Given below is one T cell receptor beta chain in context. This record belongs to a study of CD8+ T cells in alopecia areata. The treatment: oral pan-JAK inhibitor, 5-10 mg twice daily. As part of sample collection, lesional scalp punch biopsies and peripheral blood were taken from alopecia areata patients. Sorting of PBMCs yielded the CD4+ and CD8+ T cells. The CDR3 is 19 residues long. After removal of 3 bases from V and 6 bases from J, the junction contained 14 bases not matched to a gene. Germline V gene data show CDR1 as MDHEN and CDR2 as SYDVKM. RNA, once extracted, was reverse transcribed into cDNA for use as the sequencing template. The data were produced by immunoSEQ multiplex PCR, yet TCRdb's version contains in-frame clones alone and is incomplete. The sample lists 35,000 to 45,000 clones, just under 95% occurring once.

The TCR comes from a human donor with alopecia areata. The chain has TRBV28 and TRBJ2-3; 14 bases align to TRBD2. The sample was CD8+ T cells sorted from blood, taken at week 24, from a patient treated with tofacitinib. The CDR3 reads CASSFPTRLAGGPWDTQYF. In DNA, the CDR3 is TGTGCCAGCAGTTTCCCGACCCGACTAGCGGGGGGGCCTTGGGATACGCAGTATTTT.